Listed below are T cell receptor beta chains from one sample, sequenced in a study of blood T cell repertoires in COVID-19. The method was immunoSEQ multiplex PCR; TCRdb's version includes in-frame clones alone and lacks a portion of them. Counted here are about 40,000 clones, more than 65% occurring once; the ten biggest clones make up about 4.2%. What was sequenced was peripheral blood. The receptors shown here come from a woman aged 70-85 years with acute or convalescent COVID-19. Both conserved end residues are part of each CDR3. Fields, in order: CDR3 protein, CDR3 DNA, J gene, D gene, V gene, clone size. A D gene is named only where the DNA matches it firmly. Clone size is given for some rows only: seen once, a few or many times, or a class if the clone is expanded.

CASSYTTGGSYGYTF	TGTGCCAGCAGTTACACGACAGGGGGTTCCTATGGCTACACCTTC	TRBJ1-2	TRBD1	TRBV28	-
CSVEDPPYEQYF	TGCAGCGTTGAAGATCCTCCCTACGAGCAGTACTTC	TRBJ2-7	-	TRBV29-1	-
CATSLAGQGVSDTQYF	TGTGCCACCAGCTTGGCGGGACAGGGGGTTTCAGATACGCAGTATTTT	TRBJ2-3	TRBD1	TRBV15	-
CASGRTRDQPQHF	TGTGCCAGCGGCCGGACACGGGATCAGCCCCAGCATTTT	TRBJ1-5	-	TRBV28	few
CASSAGGSYNEQFF	TGCGCCAGCAGTGCGGGGGGCTCCTACAATGAGCAGTTCTTC	TRBJ2-1	TRBD2	TRBV10-1	-
CASSLVPANYGYTF	TGTGCCAGCAGCTTAGTGCCAGCTAACTATGGCTACACCTTC	TRBJ1-2	-	TRBV7-2	-
CASSSGLAGITGELFF	TGTGCCAGCAGCTCCGGACTAGCGGGGATTACCGGGGAGCTGTTTTTT	TRBJ2-2	TRBD2	TRBV7-2	-
CASSLEEKTEAFF	TGTGCCAGCAGTTTGGAGGAGAAGACTGAAGCTTTCTTT	TRBJ1-1	-	TRBV12-3/TRBV12-4	-
CASSPGGSYNEQFF	TGTGCCAGCTCACCGGGCGGGAGCTACAATGAGCAGTTCTTC	TRBJ2-1	TRBD2	TRBV18	-
CASGSGTIEETQYF	TGTGCTAGTGGTTCCGGGACTATTGAAGAGACCCAGTACTTC	TRBJ2-5	TRBD2	TRBV12-5	once
CASSPWTGTHEQYF	TGTGCCAGCAGCCCATGGACAGGGACCCACGAGCAGTACTTC	TRBJ2-7	-	TRBV21-1	-
CAWSVGDSYEQYF	TGTGCCTGGAGTGTAGGCGACAGCTACGAGCAGTACTTC	TRBJ2-7	-	TRBV30	-
CATSDPTPTSGKNEQFF	TGTGCCACCAGTGACCCGACCCCGACTAGCGGGAAGAATGAGCAGTTCTTC	TRBJ2-1	TRBD2	TRBV24-1	once
CATSDPTSGISDTQYF	TGTGCCACCAGTGACCCGACTAGCGGGATCTCAGATACGCAGTATTTT	TRBJ2-3	TRBD2	TRBV24-1	-
CASSSRELASGWFF	TGTGCCAGCAGTTCCCGGGAGCTGGCTAGCGGCTGGTTCTTC	TRBJ2-1	TRBD2	TRBV6-6	-
CASSPSAPGEQFF	TGTGCCAGCAGCCCTAGCGCCCCCGGAGAGCAGTTCTTC	TRBJ2-1	-	TRBV6-4	-
CASSLSGRATYQETQYF	TGTGCCAGCTCACTCAGCGGGAGGGCCACCTACCAAGAGACCCAGTACTTC	TRBJ2-5	TRBD2	TRBV18	-
CASSLVSGQAPNEQFF	TGCGCCAGCAGCTTGGTGTCGGGACAGGCCCCCAATGAGCAGTTCTTC	TRBJ2-1	TRBD1	TRBV5-1	-
CASSFGRADGYTF	TGTGCCAGCAGCTTCGGCAGGGCGGATGGCTACACCTTC	TRBJ1-2	-	TRBV7-9	-
CASSRNLAGDYEQYF	TGCGCCAGCAGCCGCAACCTAGCGGGGGACTACGAGCAGTACTTC	TRBJ2-7	TRBD2	TRBV4-3	-
CASSRGGQNTDTQYF	TGTGCCAGCTCCCGAGGGGGACAGAACACAGATACGCAGTATTTT	TRBJ2-3	TRBD1	TRBV18	-
CASSRPGQPQHF	TGTGCCAGCAGCCGTCCAGGGCAGCCCCAGCATTTT	TRBJ1-5	-	TRBV7-2	-
CSASGLAVIYEQYF	TGCAGTGCTAGTGGGCTAGCGGTGATCTACGAGCAGTACTTC	TRBJ2-7	TRBD2	TRBV20-1	-
CASRPGLANYEQYF	TGTGCCAGCAGACCCGGACTAGCGAACTACGAGCAGTACTTC	TRBJ2-7	TRBD2	TRBV6-5	-
CASSYRVDFEKLFF	TGTGCCAGCAGTTACCGAGTAGATTTTGAAAAACTGTTTTTT	TRBJ1-4	-	TRBV6-5	-
CSVTPPRGLDYGYTF	TGCAGCGTGACACCACCTAGGGGACTGGACTATGGCTACACCTTC	TRBJ1-2	-	TRBV29-1	-
CASRGQGTGGTEAFF	TGTGCCAGCAGGGGACAGGGTACGGGTGGCACTGAAGCTTTCTTT	TRBJ1-1	TRBD1	TRBV6-4	-
CASSTGTGGWAKNIQYF	TGTGCCAGCAGTACTGGAACGGGAGGTTGGGCCAAAAACATTCAGTACTTC	TRBJ2-4	-	TRBV21-1	-
CASSISSPQFNQPQHF	TGTGCCAGTAGTATATCTTCCCCACAGTTCAATCAGCCCCAGCATTTT	TRBJ1-5	-	TRBV19	once
CASSLGGQPTNYGYTF	TGTGCCAGCAGCTTAGGCGGACAGCCGACTAACTATGGCTACACCTTC	TRBJ1-2	-	TRBV7-2	-
CASSLRRESRTDTQYF	TGTGCCAGCAGCTTAAGGAGGGAGAGCCGCACAGATACGCAGTATTTT	TRBJ2-3	-	TRBV7-9	-
CASSKGQGPVNQPQHF	TGTGCCAGCAGCAAGGGACAGGGTCCCGTTAATCAGCCCCAGCATTTT	TRBJ1-5	TRBD1	TRBV5-8	-
CASSRILSPSGSSYEQYF	TGTGCCAGCAGCCGCATATTATCCCCGAGCGGGAGCTCCTACGAGCAGTACTTC	TRBJ2-7	TRBD2	TRBV7-2	-
CASSPRQGEAFF	TGTGCCAGCTCACCTCGACAGGGGGAAGCTTTCTTT	TRBJ1-1	TRBD1	TRBV18	once
CASTRDTHTEAFF	TGTGCCAGCACCCGGGACACCCACACTGAAGCTTTCTTT	TRBJ1-1	-	TRBV2	-